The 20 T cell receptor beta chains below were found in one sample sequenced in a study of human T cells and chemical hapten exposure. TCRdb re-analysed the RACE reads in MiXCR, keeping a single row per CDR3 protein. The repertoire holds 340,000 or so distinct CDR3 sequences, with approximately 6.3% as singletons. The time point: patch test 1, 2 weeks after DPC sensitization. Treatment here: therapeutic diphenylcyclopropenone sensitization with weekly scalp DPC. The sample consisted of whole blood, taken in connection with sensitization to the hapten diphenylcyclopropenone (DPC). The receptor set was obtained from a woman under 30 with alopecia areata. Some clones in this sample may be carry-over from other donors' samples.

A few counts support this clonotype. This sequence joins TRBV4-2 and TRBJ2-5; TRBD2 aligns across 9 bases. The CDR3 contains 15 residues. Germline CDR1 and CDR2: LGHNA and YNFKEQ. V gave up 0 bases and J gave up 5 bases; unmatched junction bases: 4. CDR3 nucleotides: TGTGCCAGCAGCCAAGAGCGGGGGGGCGGGGAGACCCAGTACTTC. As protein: CASSQERGGGETQYF.

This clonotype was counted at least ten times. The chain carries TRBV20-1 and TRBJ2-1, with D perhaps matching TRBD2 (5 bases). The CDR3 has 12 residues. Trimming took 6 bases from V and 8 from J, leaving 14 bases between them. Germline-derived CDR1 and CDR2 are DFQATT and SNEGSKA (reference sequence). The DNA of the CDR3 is TGCAGTGCGGGGAGACGAGGCGATGAGCAGTTCTTC. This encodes CSAGRRGDEQFF.

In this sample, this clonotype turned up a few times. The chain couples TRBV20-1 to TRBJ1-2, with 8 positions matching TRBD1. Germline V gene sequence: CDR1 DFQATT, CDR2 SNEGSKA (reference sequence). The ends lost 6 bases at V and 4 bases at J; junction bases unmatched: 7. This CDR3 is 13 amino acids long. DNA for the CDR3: TGCAGTGCCCGGACAGGGAGGGTCTATGGCTACACCTTC. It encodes CSARTGRVYGYTF.

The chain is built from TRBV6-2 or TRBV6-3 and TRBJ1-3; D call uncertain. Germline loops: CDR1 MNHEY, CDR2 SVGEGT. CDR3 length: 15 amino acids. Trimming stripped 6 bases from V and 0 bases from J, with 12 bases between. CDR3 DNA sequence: TGTGCCAGCAGCTACCTCTTCTACTCTGGAAACACCATATATTTT. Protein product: CASSYLFYSGNTIYF.

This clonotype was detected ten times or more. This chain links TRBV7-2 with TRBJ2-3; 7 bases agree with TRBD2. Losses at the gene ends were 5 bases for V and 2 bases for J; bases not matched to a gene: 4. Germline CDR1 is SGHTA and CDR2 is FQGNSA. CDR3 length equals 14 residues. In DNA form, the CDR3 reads TGTGCCAGCAGCCGAGCGGGATCCACAGATACGCAGTATTTT. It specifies CASSRAGSTDTQYF.

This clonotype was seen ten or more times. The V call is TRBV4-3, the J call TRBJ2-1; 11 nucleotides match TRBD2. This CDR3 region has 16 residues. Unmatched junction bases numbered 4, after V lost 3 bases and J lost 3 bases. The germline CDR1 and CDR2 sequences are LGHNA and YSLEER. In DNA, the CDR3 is TGCGCCAGCAGCCAGGCGACTAGCGGGGACTACAATGAGCAGTTCTTC. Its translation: CASSQATSGDYNEQFF.

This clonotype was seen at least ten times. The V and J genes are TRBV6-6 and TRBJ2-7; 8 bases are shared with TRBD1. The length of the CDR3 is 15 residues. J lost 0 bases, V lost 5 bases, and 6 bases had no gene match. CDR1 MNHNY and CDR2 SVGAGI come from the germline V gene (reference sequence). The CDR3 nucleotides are TGTGCCAGCAGTGACCGGACAGGGCCCTCCTACGAGCAGTACTTC. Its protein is CASSDRTGPSYEQYF.

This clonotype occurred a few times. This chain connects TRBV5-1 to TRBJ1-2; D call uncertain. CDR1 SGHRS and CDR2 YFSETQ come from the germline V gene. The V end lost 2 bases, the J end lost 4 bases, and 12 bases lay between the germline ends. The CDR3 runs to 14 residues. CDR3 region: CASSFGFSGYGYTF. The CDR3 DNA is TGCGCCAGCAGCTTCGGGTTTTCAGGCTATGGCTACACCTTC.

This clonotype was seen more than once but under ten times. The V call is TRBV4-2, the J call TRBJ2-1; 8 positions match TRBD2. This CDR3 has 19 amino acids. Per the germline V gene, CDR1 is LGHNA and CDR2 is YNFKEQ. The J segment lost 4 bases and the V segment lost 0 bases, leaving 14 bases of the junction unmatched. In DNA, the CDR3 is TGTGCCAGCAGCCAAGAGGCCCCGGGGGCGGGGGGCATGTACAATGAGCAGTTCTTC. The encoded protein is CASSQEAPGAGGMYNEQFF.

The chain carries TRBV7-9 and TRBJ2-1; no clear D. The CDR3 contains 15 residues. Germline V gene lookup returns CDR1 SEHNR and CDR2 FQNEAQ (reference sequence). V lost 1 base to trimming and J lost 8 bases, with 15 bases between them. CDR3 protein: CASSLDQRSWDEQFF. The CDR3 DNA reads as TGTGCCAGCAGCTTAGATCAGCGTTCTTGGGATGAGCAGTTCTTC.

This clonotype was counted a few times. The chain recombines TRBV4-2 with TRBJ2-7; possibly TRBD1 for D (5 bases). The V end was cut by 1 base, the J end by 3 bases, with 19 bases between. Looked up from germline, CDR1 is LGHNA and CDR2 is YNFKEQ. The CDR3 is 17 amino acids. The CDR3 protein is CASSQVGRDDLGYEQYF. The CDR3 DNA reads TGTGCCAGCAGCCAAGTTGGCAGGGATGATCTAGGCTACGAGCAGTACTTC.

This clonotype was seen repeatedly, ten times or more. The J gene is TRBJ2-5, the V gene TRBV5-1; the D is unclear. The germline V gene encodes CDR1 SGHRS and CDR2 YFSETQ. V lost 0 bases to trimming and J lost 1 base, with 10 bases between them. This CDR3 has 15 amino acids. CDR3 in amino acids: CASSLEAVSQETQYF. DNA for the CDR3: TGCGCCAGCAGCTTGGAGGCGGTTTCCCAAGAGACCCAGTACTTC.

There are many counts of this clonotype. This chain's CDR3 is CASTPRRGAGANEQFF. For the CDR3, the DNA is TGTGCCAGCACCCCTCGGAGGGGGGCAGGCGCGAATGAGCAGTTCTTC. V usage is TRBV2 and J usage is TRBJ2-1; perhaps D is TRBD1 or TRBD2 (6 bases each). Per germline, CDR1 SNHLY and CDR2 FYNNEI. The CDR3 has 16 amino acids. V lost 7 bases, J lost 7 bases, and 23 bases lay in between.

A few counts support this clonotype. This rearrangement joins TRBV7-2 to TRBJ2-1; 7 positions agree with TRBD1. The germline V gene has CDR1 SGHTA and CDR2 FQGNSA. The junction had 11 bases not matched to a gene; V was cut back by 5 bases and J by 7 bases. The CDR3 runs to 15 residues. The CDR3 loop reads CASSHRQGKGNEQFF. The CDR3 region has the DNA TGTGCCAGCAGCCACCGACAGGGTAAAGGGAATGAGCAGTTCTTC.

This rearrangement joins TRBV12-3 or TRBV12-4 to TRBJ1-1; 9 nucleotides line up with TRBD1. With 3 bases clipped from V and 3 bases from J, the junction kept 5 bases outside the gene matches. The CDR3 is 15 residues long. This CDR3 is CASSLGQGGHTEAFF. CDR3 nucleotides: TGTGCCAGCAGTTTGGGACAGGGAGGGCACACTGAAGCTTTCTTT.

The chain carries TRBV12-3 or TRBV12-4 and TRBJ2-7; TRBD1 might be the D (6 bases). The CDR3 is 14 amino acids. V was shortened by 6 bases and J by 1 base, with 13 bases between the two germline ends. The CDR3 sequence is CASSEVGGSYEQYF. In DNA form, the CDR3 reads TGTGCCAGCAGCGAGGTAGGGGGTTCCTACGAGCAGTACTTC.

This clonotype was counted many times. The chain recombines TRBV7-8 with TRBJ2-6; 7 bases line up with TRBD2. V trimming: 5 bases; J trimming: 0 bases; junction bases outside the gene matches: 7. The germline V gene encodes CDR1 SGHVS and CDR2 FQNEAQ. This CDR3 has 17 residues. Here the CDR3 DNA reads TGTGCCAGCAGCGTGAAGAGGGACTACTCTGGGGCCAACGTCCTGACTTTC. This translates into CASSVKRDYSGANVLTF. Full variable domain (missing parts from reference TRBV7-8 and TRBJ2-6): GAGVSQSPRYKVAKRGQDVALRCDPISGHVSLFWYQQALGQGPEFLTYFQNEAQLDKSGLPSDRFFAERPEGSVSTLKIQRTQQEDSAVYLCASSVKRDYSGANVLTFGAGSRLTVL.

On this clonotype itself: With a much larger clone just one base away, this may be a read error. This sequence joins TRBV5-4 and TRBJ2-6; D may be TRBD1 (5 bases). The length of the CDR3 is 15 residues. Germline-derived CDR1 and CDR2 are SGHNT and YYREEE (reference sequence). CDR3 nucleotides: TGTGCCAGCAGCCTCCCGGCCTCTGGGGCCAACGTCCTGTCTTTC. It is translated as CASSLPASGANVLSF.

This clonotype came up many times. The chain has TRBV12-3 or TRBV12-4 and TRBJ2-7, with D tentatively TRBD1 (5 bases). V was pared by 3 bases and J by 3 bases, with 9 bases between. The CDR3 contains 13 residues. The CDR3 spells CASSFLTDYEQYF. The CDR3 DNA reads TGTGCCAGCAGTTTCTTGACAGACTACGAGCAGTACTTC.

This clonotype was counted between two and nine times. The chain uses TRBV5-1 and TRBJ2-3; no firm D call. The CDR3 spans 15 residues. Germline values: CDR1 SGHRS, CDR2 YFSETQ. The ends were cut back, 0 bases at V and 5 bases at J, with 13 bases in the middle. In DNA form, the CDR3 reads TGCGCCAGCAGCTTGGCGCCCTCCGGAAGAGATACGCAGTATTTT. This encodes CASSLAPSGRDTQYF.